These 17 T cell receptor beta chains were all obtained from the same sample, sequenced in a study of shared clonotypes between healthy human individuals. TCRdb's copy holds only in-frame clones and misses some; the assay was immunoSEQ multiplex PCR. This sample yields 2 million to 2.5 million clones, of which less than 95% are seen a single time; 0.37% belongs to the top ten. The sample consisted of naive CD4+ T cells from PBMCs. Subset indicated: CD45RA+ positively selected. The receptors shown here come from a man aged 18 to 30 in good health. Some clones in this sample may be carry-over from other donors' samples.

The chain is built from TRBV18 and TRBJ2-6; 8 bases line up with TRBD1. The germline V gene has CDR1 KGHSH and CDR2 LQKENI. V was clipped by 1 base and J by 4 bases; unmatched bases: 9. The CDR3 is 18 amino acids. CDR3 in amino acids: CASSPLAGGVSGANVLTF. The CDR3 bases are TGTGCCAGCTCACCACTCGCAGGGGGCGTTTCGGGGGCCAACGTCCTGACTTTC.

To note about this clone: A junction end diverges from the germline sequence, so it may reflect a read error. CDR3 residues: CASSPLPTSGLIPGELFF. As DNA, the CDR3 is TGCGCCAGCAGCCCCTTGCCGACTAGCGGTCTGATTCCCGGGGAACTGTTTTTT. The chain couples TRBV5-1 to TRBJ2-2; 9 positions agree with TRBD2. Germline CDR1 reads SGHRS; CDR2 reads YFSETQ. The CDR3 covers 18 residues.

The rearrangement joins TRBV5-1 to TRBJ1-1; no firm D call. The CDR3 consists of 15 residues. V dropped 4 bases and J dropped 0 bases, with 13 bases sitting between them. From germline, CDR1 is SGHRS and CDR2 YFSETQ. The CDR3 sequence is CASSPYSIMNTEAFF. The CDR3 DNA sequence: TGCGCCAGCAGCCCGTACTCGATTATGAACACTGAAGCTTTCTTT.

Concerning this clone: Distinct nucleotide sequences in the sample also encode this CDR3. The chain combines TRBV29-1 with TRBJ2-5; 8 bases are shared with TRBD2. V was pared by 4 bases and J by 5 bases, with 6 bases of the junction left unmatched. The CDR3 totals 13 residues. CDR1 SQVTM and CDR2 ANQGSEA come from the germline V gene. The CDR3 nucleotides read TGCAGCGTTGCTGGACTAGCCGTGGAGACCCAGTACTTC. Protein: CSVAGLAVETQYF.

This clone appeared a single time. The rearrangement links TRBV5-5 to TRBJ2-7; 13 bases line up with TRBD2. Trimming took 3 bases from V and 2 from J; bases not matched to a gene: 8. The CDR3 totals 17 residues. CDR1 is SGHKS and CDR2 is YYEKEE in the germline V gene (reference sequence). The CDR3 bases are TGTGCCAGCAGCTCTAGGACTAGCGGGAGTAAACCCTACGAGCAGTACTTC. The encoded protein is CASSSRTSGSKPYEQYF.

V and J are TRBV18 and TRBJ2-2, with D perhaps matching TRBD1 (5 bases). Deletions cut 3 bases from V and 4 bases from J, with 9 bases between. The CDR3 sequence is 14 residues long. Germline V gives CDR1 KGHSH, CDR2 LQKENI. The CDR3 DNA follows: TGTGCCAGCTCACCGGACATAATCACCGGGGAGCTGTTTTTT. Its protein product is CASSPDIITGELFF.

The genes are TRBV7-6 and TRBJ2-1; TRBD2 aligns across 12 bases. The J segment lost 9 bases and the V segment lost 4 bases, leaving 10 bases of the junction unmatched. CDR3 length equals 16 residues. CDR1 SGHVS and CDR2 FNYEAQ come from the germline V gene. The DNA for the CDR3 is TGTGCCAGCAGCTACTCCGGGACTAGCGGGTTCACTGAGCAGTTCTTC. It translates to CASSYSGTSGFTEQFF. The variable domain in full, with the rest retrieved from reference TRBV7-6 and TRBJ2-1, is GAGVSQSPRYKVTKRGQDVALRCDPISGHVSLYWYRQALGQGPEFLTYFNYEAQQDKSGLPNDRFSAERPEGSISTLTIQRTEQRDSAMYRCASSYSGTSGFTEQFFGPGTRLTVL.

The J gene is TRBJ2-7, the V gene TRBV6-6; D is perhaps TRBD1 (5 bases). V shed 6 bases and J shed 9 bases, with 21 bases lying between them. Looked up from germline, CDR1 is MNHNY and CDR2 is SVGAGI (reference sequence). The CDR3 is made up of 14 amino acids. The CDR3 protein is CASSQNRKGERQYF. CDR3 nucleotide sequence: TGTGCCAGCAGCCAAAACAGGAAAGGGGAAAGGCAGTACTTC.

CDR3: CASSLSFYEQYF. CDR3 in DNA: TGTGCCAGCAGCTTGAGCTTCTACGAGCAGTACTTC. The chain joins TRBV7-2 to TRBJ2-7; D is uncertain. This CDR3 is 12 amino acids long. The V gene's germline CDR1 is SGHTA and CDR2 FQGNSA. Trimming left V 3 bases short and J 3 bases short, with 6 bases between.

This clone was observed a handful of times. This sample includes further DNA sequences coding for the same CDR3. This chain links TRBV28 with TRBJ2-5, with unresolved D. Germline CDR1 is MDHEN and CDR2 is SYDVKM. This CDR3 contains 13 residues. V lost 6 bases, J lost 4 bases, and 12 bases lay in between. DNA of the CDR3: TGTGCCAGCAGCCCCCCCCCGCGAGAGACCCAGTACTTC. As protein: CASSPPPRETQYF. The variable domain in full, completed from reference TRBV28 and TRBJ2-5, reads DVKVTQSSRYLVKRTGEKVFLECVQDMDHENMFWYRQDPGLGLRLIYFSYDVKMKEKGDIPEGYSVSREKKERFSLILESASTNQTSMYLCASSPPPRETQYFGPGTRLLVL.

As DNA, the CDR3 is TGTGCCAGCAGTTTCTTTACGCCGGGACTAGCGGGAGTCACCGGGGAGCTGTTTTTT. It is translated as CASSFFTPGLAGVTGELFF. This rearrangement joins TRBV27 to TRBJ2-2; 14 nucleotides line up with TRBD2. The CDR3 length is 19 residues. After removal of 3 bases from V and 4 bases from J, the junction contained 10 bases not matched to a gene. Germline CDR1 reads MNHEY; CDR2 reads SMNVEV (reference sequence).

This chain links TRBV5-5 with TRBJ1-3; D not certain. This CDR3 contains 15 residues. V lost 3 bases, J lost 0 bases, and 10 bases lay in between. Per the germline V gene, CDR1 is SGHKS and CDR2 is YYEKEE (reference sequence). CDR3 loop: CASSYQEYSGNTIYF. The DNA for the CDR3 is TGTGCCAGCAGCTATCAAGAGTACTCTGGAAACACCATATATTTT.

This chain joins TRBV5-1 and TRBJ2-2; 9 nucleotides line up with TRBD2. The germline V gene has CDR1 SGHRS and CDR2 YFSETQ. The CDR3 has 16 residues. J was trimmed by 7 bases and V by 0 bases; bases with no gene match: 7. The DNA for the CDR3 is TGCGCCAGCAGCTTGGCATTAGCGGGAGTCATCGGGGAGCTGTTTTTT. Residues: CASSLALAGVIGELFF.

This chain connects TRBV5-3 to TRBJ2-1; the D gene is possibly TRBD2 (5 bases). TRBV5-3 is assigned to the ORF class and has an uncertain function. Trimming cost V 8 bases and J 4 bases, with 28 bases left between them. The CDR3 runs to 18 residues. The chain's CDR3 is CASPTGPRWRPQYNEQFF. In nucleotides, the CDR3 is TGTGCCAGCCCTACCGGGCCCCGATGGAGGCCCCAATACAATGAGCAGTTCTTC.

The chain combines TRBV4-1 with TRBJ1-3; unclear D gene. The CDR3 length is 15 residues. Germline CDR1 and CDR2: MGHRA and YSYEKL. V lost 0 bases to trimming and J lost 1 base, with 7 bases between them. The CDR3: CASSQEELSGNTIYF. The DNA of the CDR3 is TGCGCCAGCAGCCAAGAGGAGCTTTCTGGAAACACCATATATTTT.

This chain connects TRBV5-1 to TRBJ2-7, with D tentatively TRBD1 (5 bases). The CDR3 consists of 14 residues. Per germline, CDR1 SGHRS and CDR2 YFSETQ. With 1 base removed from V and 5 bases from J, the gap between germline ends came to 13 bases. CDR3 nucleotide sequence: TGCGCCAGCAGCTTGTACAACAGGATGGACGAGCAGTACTTC. This codes for CASSLYNRMDEQYF.

V and J are TRBV14 and TRBJ2-5; 8 bases are shared with TRBD2. V dropped 2 bases and J dropped 0; count of bases not matched to a gene: 2. Germline assignment: CDR1 SGHDN and CDR2 FVKESK. The CDR3 is 15 amino acids. CDR3 protein: CASSQPSGYQETQYF. Here the CDR3 DNA reads TGTGCCAGCAGCCAACCTAGCGGGTACCAAGAGACCCAGTACTTC.